This TCR beta chain originates from a study of cytomegalovirus exposure and HLA in healthy donors. Whole-study findings and limits: A later analysis linked a missense variant in DCLRE1C to the trimming of TCR beta V and J genes.

The PCR was carried out with 60 Vbeta primers and 13 Jbeta primers. Repertoires were generated with immunoSEQ multiplex PCR, while TCRdb's copy carries only in-frame clones and drops some. This table holds approximately 77,000 clones, around 79% found once. A word on this clone: Its antigen remains unidentified.

Trimming took off 6 bases at V and 1 base at J, with 15 bases between the two ends. This CDR3 contains 16 residues. Germline assignment: CDR1 MRHNA and CDR2 SNTAGT. The TCR sequence derives from a man between 40 and 49 years old in good health and CMV-seronegative. The sample consisted of PBMCs. This chain uses TRBV6-4 with TRBJ2-2; D unclear. The CDR3 reads CASSFSQSLNTGELFF. CDR3 nucleotides: TGTGCCAGCAGCTTTTCACAGAGTTTGAACACCGGGGAGCTGTTTTTT.